This T cell receptor (beta chain) was sequenced during a study of shared clonotypes between healthy human individuals. Study findings and constraints: Among the subsets, naive ones generally showed larger estimated richness than memory ones.

Libraries were prepared by immunoSEQ multiplex PCR; TCRdb keeps only in-frame clonotypes and omits some of them. The sample consists of some 2.1 million clones, over 85% of them appearing once. The CDR3 is 16 residues long. Germline V gives CDR1 LGHNA, CDR2 YSLEER. Trimming left V 0 bases short and J 0 bases short, with 12 bases between. Remarks on this clone: Its antigen is still unknown.

Each donor was a Caucasian adult residing in Nashville, Tennessee. V gene TRBV4-3 combines with J gene TRBJ2-7; D ambiguous. The specimen was naive CD4+ T cells sorted from blood. Subset noted: CD45RA+ positively selected. This clonotype originated in a man younger than 35 in good health. The CDR3 nucleotides read TGCGCCAGCAGCCAAGAGGTGACGTCAAGCTCCTACGAGCAGTACTTC. It translates to CASSQEVTSSSYEQYF.